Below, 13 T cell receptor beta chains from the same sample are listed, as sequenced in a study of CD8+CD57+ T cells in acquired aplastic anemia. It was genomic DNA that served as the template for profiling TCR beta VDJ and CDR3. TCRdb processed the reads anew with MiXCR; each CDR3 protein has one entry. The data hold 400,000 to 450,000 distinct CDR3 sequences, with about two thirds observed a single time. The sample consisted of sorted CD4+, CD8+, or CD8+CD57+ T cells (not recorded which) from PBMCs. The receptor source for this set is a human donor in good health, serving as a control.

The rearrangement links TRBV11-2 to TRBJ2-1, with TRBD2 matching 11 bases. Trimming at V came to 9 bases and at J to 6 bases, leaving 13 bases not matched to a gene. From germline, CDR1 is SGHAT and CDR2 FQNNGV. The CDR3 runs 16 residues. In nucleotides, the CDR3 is TGTGCCAGTCGCTTAGCGGGGGGGGGGAGCCTCAATGAGCAGTTCTTC. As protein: CASRLAGGGSLNEQFF.

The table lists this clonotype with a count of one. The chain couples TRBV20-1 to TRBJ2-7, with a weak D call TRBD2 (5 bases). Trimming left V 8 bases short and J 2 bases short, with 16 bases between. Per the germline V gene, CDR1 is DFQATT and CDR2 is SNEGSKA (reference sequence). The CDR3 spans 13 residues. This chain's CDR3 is CSTIPSGAYEQYF. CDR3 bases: TGCAGTACTATCCCCAGCGGAGCCTACGAGCAGTACTTC.

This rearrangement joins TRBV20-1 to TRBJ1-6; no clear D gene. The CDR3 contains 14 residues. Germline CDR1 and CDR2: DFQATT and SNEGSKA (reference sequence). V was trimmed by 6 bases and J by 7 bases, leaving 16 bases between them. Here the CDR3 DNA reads TGCAGTGCCCGAGACCCGCTTTCCAATTCACCCCTCCACTTT. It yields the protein CSARDPLSNSPLHF.

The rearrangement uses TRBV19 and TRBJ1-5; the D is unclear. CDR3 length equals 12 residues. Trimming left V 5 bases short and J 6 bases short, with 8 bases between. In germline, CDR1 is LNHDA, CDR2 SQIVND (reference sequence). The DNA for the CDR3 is TGTGCCAGTAGTTATGGTCGTCAGCCCCAGCATTTT. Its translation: CASSYGRQPQHF.

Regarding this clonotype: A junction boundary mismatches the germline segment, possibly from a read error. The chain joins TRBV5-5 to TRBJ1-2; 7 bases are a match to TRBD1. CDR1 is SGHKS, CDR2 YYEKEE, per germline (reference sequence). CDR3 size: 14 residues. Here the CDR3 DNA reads TGTGCCAGCAGCTTCTTCAGGGGGTCCTATGGCTACATCTTC. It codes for CASSFFRGSYGYIF.

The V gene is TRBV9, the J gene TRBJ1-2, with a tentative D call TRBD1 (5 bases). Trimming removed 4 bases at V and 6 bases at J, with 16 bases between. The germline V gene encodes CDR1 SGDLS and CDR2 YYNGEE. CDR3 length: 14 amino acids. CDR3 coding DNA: TGTGCCAGCAGCTTGGGGGAAGCGAGCGATGGCTACACCTTC. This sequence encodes CASSLGEASDGYTF.

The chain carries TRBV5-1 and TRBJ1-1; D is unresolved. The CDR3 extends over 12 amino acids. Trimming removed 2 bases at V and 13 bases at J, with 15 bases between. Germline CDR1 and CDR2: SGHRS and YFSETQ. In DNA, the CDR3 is TGCGCCAGCAGCTTACGGACCGGGCAAGATTTCTTT. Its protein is CASSLRTGQDFF.

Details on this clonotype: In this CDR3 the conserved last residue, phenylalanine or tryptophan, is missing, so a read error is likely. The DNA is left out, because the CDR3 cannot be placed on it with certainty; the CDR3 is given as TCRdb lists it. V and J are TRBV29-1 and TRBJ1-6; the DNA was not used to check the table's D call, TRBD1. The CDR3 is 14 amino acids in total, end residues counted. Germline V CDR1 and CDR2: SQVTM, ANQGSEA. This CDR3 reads CSVVPGIYGYTFGS.

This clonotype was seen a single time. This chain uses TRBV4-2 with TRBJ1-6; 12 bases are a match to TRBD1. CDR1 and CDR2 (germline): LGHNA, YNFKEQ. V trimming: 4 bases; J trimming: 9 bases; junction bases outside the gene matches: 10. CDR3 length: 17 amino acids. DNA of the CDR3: TGTGCCAGCAGCCTTCAGGGACAGGGGGCGCAAAGTTCACCCCTCCACTTT. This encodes CASSLQGQGAQSSPLHF.

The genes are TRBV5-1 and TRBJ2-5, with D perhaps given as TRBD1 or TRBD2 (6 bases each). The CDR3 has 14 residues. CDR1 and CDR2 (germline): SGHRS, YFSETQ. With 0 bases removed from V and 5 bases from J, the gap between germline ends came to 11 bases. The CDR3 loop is CASSLVGGGETQYF. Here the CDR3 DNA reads TGCGCCAGCAGCTTGGTCGGGGGCGGGGAGACCCAGTACTTC.

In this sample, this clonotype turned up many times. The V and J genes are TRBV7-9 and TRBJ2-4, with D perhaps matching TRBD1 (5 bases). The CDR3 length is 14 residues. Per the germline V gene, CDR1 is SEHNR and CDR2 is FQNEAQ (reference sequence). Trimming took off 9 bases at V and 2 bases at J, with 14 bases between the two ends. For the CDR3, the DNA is TGTGCCAGTACCCTTAAGGGGCCCAAAAACATTCAGTACTTC. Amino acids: CASTLKGPKNIQYF.

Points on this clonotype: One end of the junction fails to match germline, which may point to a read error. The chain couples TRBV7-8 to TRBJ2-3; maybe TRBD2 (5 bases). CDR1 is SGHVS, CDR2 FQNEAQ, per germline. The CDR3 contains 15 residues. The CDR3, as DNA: TGTGCCAGCAGCCCGGCGCAGACTACGAGCAATACGCCGTATTTT. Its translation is CASSPAQTTSNTPYF.

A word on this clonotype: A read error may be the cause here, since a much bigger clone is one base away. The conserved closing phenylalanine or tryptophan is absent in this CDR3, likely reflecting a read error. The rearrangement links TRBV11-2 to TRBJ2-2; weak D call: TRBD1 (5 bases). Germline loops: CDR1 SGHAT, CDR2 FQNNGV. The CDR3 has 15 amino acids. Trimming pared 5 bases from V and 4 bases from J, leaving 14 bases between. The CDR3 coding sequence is TGTGCCAGCAGCCCTAGGGCGACAGTCACCGGGGAGCTGTTTTCT. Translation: CASSPRATVTGELFS.